This TCR beta chain was sequenced during a study of molecular identifiers for immune sequencing clone quantification. Across the study: Across replicate runs, RNA obtained from around 20,000 or 100,000 naive CD8 cells was divided into five, with four undergoing sequencing. Study-level points and caveats: Barcode sharing among identical TCR molecules could make large clones appear smaller. More than 99% of effector molecules, versus under 1% of naive-cell molecules, belonged to clones above 20 RNA copies.

Naive CD8 T cell sorting was performed on the CD8+CD4-CCR7+CD45RA+ phenotype. In germline, CDR1 is MGHRA, CDR2 YSYEKL. Trimming took 5 bases from V and 4 from J; bases not matched to a gene: 3. The CDR3 has 15 residues. TCRdb re-derived calls from the PCR reads in MiXCR, one entry per CDR3 protein. The profile shows 600,000 to 650,000 distinct CDR3 sequences, 20% of them singletons. As to this clonotype: No antigen is known for it.

The TCR sequence derives from a human donor in good health. Some libraries in this study had Jurkat cell RNA spiked in. Material: naive CD8+ T cells from blood, with Jurkat cell RNA spiked in. This sample's subset: FACS-sorted CD8+CD4-CCR7+CD45RA+ naive T cells. The chain links TRBV4-1 to TRBJ2-7, with 15 bases aligning to TRBD2. The CDR3 sequence: CASSRGTSGRYEQYF. CDR3 nucleotides: TGCGCCAGCAGCAGGGGGACTAGCGGGAGGTACGAGCAGTACTTC.